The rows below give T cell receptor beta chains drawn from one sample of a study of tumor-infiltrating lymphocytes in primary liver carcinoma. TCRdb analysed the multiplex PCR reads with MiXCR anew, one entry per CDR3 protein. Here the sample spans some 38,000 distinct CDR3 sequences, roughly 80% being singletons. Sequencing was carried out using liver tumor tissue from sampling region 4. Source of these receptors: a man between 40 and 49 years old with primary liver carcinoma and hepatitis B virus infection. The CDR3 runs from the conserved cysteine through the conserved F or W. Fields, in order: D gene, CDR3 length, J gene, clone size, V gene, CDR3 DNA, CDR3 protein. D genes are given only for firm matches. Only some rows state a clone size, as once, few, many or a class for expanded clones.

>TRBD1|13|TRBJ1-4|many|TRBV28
TGTGCCAGTGTTAGGACAGGGGGTGGAAAACTGTTTTTT
CASVRTGGGKLFF
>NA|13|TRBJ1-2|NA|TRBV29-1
TGCAGCGCCTCGCAGAGGGCTGAGAATGACTACATCTTC
CSASQRAENDYIF
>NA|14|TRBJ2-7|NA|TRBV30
TGTGCCTGGAGTAGGACTAACGGATTCTACGAGCAGTACTTC
CAWSRTNGFYEQYF
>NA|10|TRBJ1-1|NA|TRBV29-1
TGCAGCGCCCTGAACACTGAAGCTTTCTTT
CSALNTEAFF
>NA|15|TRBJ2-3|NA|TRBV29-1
TGCAGCGCTGAGGGCAGGGCCGGCAACACAGATACGCAGTATTTT
CSAEGRAGNTDTQYF
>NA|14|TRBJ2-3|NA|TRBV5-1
TGCGCCAGTAGCCTCGGACCGGACACAGATACGCAGTATTTT
CASSLGPDTDTQYF
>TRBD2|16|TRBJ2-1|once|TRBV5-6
TGTGCCAGCAGCCCGACTGGGAGCGGGAGGGGCAATGAGCAGTTCTTC
CASSPTGSGRGNEQFF
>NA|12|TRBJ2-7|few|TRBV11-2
TGTGCCAGCTTAAGTGAGCGGGTCCAGCAGTACTTC
CASLSERVQQYF
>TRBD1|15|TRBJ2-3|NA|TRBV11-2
TGTGTCAGCAACTCCGGGACAGGGGAAAATCAGCCCCAGTATTTT
CVSNSGTGENQPQYF
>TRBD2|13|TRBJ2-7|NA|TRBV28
TGTACCAGCAGCGGGGACCGCGCCTATGAGCAGTACTTC
CTSSGDRAYEQYF